One sample yielded the 15 T cell receptor beta chains listed below, sequenced in a study of blood T cell repertoires in COVID-19. Clones were read by immunoSEQ multiplex PCR, and TCRdb kept only the in-frame ones, dropping some. The sample consists of about 110,000 clones, approximately 87% of them appearing once. The sample taken for sequencing was peripheral blood. These receptors came from a woman aged 60-75 years with acute or convalescent COVID-19.

The V call is TRBV5-1, the J call TRBJ2-1; D might be TRBD2 (5 bases). The V end was cut by 4 bases, the J end by 3 bases, with 8 bases between. The CDR3 spans 13 residues. Germline V gene data show CDR1 as SGHRS and CDR2 as YFSETQ. CDR3 protein: CASSPGDYNEQFF. DNA for the CDR3: TGCGCCAGCAGCCCCGGGGACTACAATGAGCAGTTCTTC.

CDR3 nucleotides: TGTGCCAGCAGTGAAGCGGGGGGACAGGGGGTGCCCCAGCATTTT. As protein: CASSEAGGQGVPQHF. The chain employs TRBV2 and TRBJ1-5; 11 nucleotides line up with TRBD1. J was trimmed by 9 bases and V by 0 bases; bases with no gene match: 4. This CDR3 comprises 15 residues. Germline CDR1 SNHLY, CDR2 FYNNEI.

This chain joins TRBV9 and TRBJ1-4; 7 nucleotides align to TRBD1. The CDR3 runs 14 residues. Germline V gene sequence: CDR1 SGDLS, CDR2 YYNGEE. V shed 4 bases, J shed 7 bases, and the junction held 7 bases outside the gene matches. The CDR3 DNA is TGTGCCAGCAGCACCAGGGGGTTAGGTGAAAAACTGTTTTTT. It translates to CASSTRGLGEKLFF.

CDR3 bases: TGCGCCAGCAGCCGGGACTACAATGAGCAGTTCTTC. Translating it yields CASSRDYNEQFF. This chain links TRBV5-1 with TRBJ2-1, with a weak D call TRBD2 (5 bases). Germline loops: CDR1 SGHRS, CDR2 YFSETQ. The V and J ends lost 4 bases and 3 bases respectively, with 5 bases between them. CDR3 length equals 12 residues.

The chain is built from TRBV5-4 and TRBJ2-5, with TRBD2 matching over 7 bases. The CDR3 consists of 14 residues. The junction had 4 bases not matched to a gene; V was cut back by 4 bases and J by 1 base. Germline V gene lookup returns CDR1 SGHNT and CDR2 YYREEE (reference sequence). Written as DNA, the CDR3 is TGTGCCAGCAGCGGCGGGGGTACCCAAGAGACCCAGTACTTC. Translating gives CASSGGGTQETQYF.

This clone was seen once. The chain carries TRBV2 and TRBJ2-5, with 9 nucleotides matching TRBD2. V lost 11 bases, J lost 5 bases, and 0 bases stayed unmatched. The CDR3 sequence is 10 residues long. Germline V CDR1 and CDR2: SNHLY, FYNNEI. The DNA of the CDR3 is TGTGCCGCGGGGGGGGAGACCCAGTACTTC. This codes for CAAGGETQYF.

CDR3 sequence (DNA): TGTGCCAGCAGCGAACTATACAAGAACACCATATATTTT. Amino acids: CASSELYKNTIYF. The chain combines TRBV6-2 or TRBV6-3 with TRBJ1-3; D remains unclear. The CDR3 sequence is 13 residues long. Trimming removed 6 bases at V and 7 bases at J, with 13 bases between. CDR1 and CDR2 from the germline V gene are MNHEY and SVGEGT.

This chain joins TRBV6-5 and TRBJ2-1; 7 positions match TRBD2. This CDR3 region has 12 residues. Trimming took 10 bases from V and 12 from J; bases not matched to a gene: 12. The germline CDR1 and CDR2 sequences are MNHEY and SVGAGI. The CDR3 bases are TGTGCCACCCTGGGACTAAGGGGTCGGCAGTTCTTC. This encodes CATLGLRGRQFF.

In its sample, this clone was seen once. The rearrangement joins TRBV18 to TRBJ1-2; 9 bases line up with TRBD1. This CDR3 comprises 16 residues. V trimming: 2 bases; J trimming: 4 bases; junction bases outside the gene matches: 8. Germline lookup yields CDR1 KGHSH and CDR2 LQKENI. The CDR3 sequence: CASSPSLDRGGYGYTF. For the CDR3, the DNA is TGTGCCAGCTCACCATCCTTGGACAGGGGAGGCTATGGCTACACCTTC.

The chain carries TRBV3-1 (or the pseudogene TRBV3-2) and TRBJ1-1; D is possibly TRBD1 (5 bases). V lost 3 bases to trimming and J lost 8 bases, with 10 bases between them. CDR1 LGHDT and CDR2 YNNKEL come from the germline V gene (reference sequence). The CDR3 runs 12 residues. As DNA, the CDR3 is TGTGCCAGCAGCCAGGGCCGGGGGGAAGCTTTCTTT. This codes for CASSQGRGEAFF.

This clone came up a few times. The V gene is TRBV28, the J gene TRBJ1-2, with 8 bases fitting TRBD1. The CDR3 totals 14 residues. Trimming at V came to 6 bases and at J to 4 bases, leaving 7 bases not matched to a gene. Germline V CDR1 and CDR2: MDHEN, SYDVKM. DNA of the CDR3: TGTGCCAGCAGGCCTACAGGGGGAGGCTATGGCTACACCTTC. It translates to CASRPTGGGYGYTF.

The rearrangement joins TRBV19 to TRBJ2-1; 10 bases fit TRBD1. Unmatched junction bases numbered 13, after V lost 2 bases and J lost 12 bases. The CDR3 has 16 residues. In germline, CDR1 is LNHDA, CDR2 SQIVND (reference sequence). The CDR3 loop reads CASSISGTGANGGQFF. The DNA for the CDR3 is TGTGCCAGTAGTATAAGCGGGACAGGGGCCAACGGTGGGCAGTTCTTC.

A single count supports this clone. The rearrangement links TRBV9 to TRBJ1-1; the D gene is possibly TRBD1 (5 bases). This CDR3 comprises 13 residues. The ends were cut back, 3 bases at V and 11 bases at J, with 17 bases in the middle. CDR1 SGDLS and CDR2 YYNGEE come from the germline V gene. CDR3 sequence reads: CASSAETAGVAFF. CDR3 DNA sequence: TGTGCCAGCAGCGCAGAAACGGCGGGGGTGGCTTTCTTT.

This clone has only a few counts. The genes are TRBV7-6 and TRBJ2-1; 13 nucleotides line up with TRBD2. The CDR3 is made up of 17 amino acids. V was clipped by 5 bases and J by 7 bases; unmatched bases: 11. CDR1 SGHVS and CDR2 FNYEAQ come from the germline V gene. For the CDR3, the DNA is TGTGCCAGCAGCACCCCCCGGACTAGCGGGAGTGGAAATGAGCAGTTCTTC. Amino acid sequence: CASSTPRTSGSGNEQFF.

V usage is TRBV7-3 and J usage is TRBJ2-1; 10 nucleotides match TRBD1. Trimming took 5 bases from V and 8 from J; bases not matched to a gene: 12. The germline CDR1 and CDR2 sequences are SGHTA and FQGTGA. This CDR3 region has 16 residues. CDR3 loop: CASSLGVGQGSHEQFF. The CDR3 coding sequence is TGTGCCAGCAGCCTAGGGGTGGGACAGGGGTCCCATGAGCAGTTCTTC.